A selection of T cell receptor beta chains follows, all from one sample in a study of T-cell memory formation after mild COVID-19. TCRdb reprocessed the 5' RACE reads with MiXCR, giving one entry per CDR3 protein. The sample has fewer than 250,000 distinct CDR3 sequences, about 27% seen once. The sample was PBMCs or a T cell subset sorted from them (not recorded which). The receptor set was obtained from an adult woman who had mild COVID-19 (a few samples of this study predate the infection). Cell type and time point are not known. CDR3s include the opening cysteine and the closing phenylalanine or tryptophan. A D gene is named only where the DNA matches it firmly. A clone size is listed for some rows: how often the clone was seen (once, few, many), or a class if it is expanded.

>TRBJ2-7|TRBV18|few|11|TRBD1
TGTGCCAGCTCACTCGGACAGGGTCGGTACTTC
CASSLGQGRYF
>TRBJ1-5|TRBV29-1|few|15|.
TGCAGCGTTGCGGAAGGGTTCTTAGGCAATCAGCCCCAGCATTTT
CSVAEGFLGNQPQHF
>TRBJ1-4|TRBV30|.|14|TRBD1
TGTGCCTTATTGGACAGGGCACTTCATGAAAAACTGTTTTTT
CALLDRALHEKLFF
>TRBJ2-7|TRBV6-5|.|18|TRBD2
TGTGCCAGCAGTTACAGGGCCCTAGCGGGAGGGGTACGGTACGAGCAGTACTTC
CASSYRALAGGVRYEQYF
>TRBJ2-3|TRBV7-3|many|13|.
TGTGCCAGCAGCCGAATAAAGGCAGATACGCAGTATTTT
CASSRIKADTQYF
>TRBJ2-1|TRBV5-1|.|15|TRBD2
TGCGCCAGCAGGACGGGACTAGCGGCCTACAATGAGCAGTTCTTC
CASRTGLAAYNEQFF
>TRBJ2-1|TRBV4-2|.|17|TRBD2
TGTGCCAGCAGCCAGGCCCTACTAGCGGGAGGCCGGCGGGAGCAGTTCTTC
CASSQALLAGGRREQFF
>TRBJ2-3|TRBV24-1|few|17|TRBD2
TGTGCCACCAGTGATCCGATGACTAGCGGGAGATCAGATACGCAGTATTTT
CATSDPMTSGRSDTQYF
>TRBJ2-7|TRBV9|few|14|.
TGTGCCAGCAGCGTTGGTGGTTTCGAGGGGGAGCAGTACTTC
CASSVGGFEGEQYF
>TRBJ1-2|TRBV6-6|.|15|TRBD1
TGTGCCAGCAGCGCCGGGACAGGGGGCGCGTATGGCTACACCTTC
CASSAGTGGAYGYTF
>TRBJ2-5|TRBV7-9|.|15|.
TGTGCCAGCAGCCCGGGGGTGTCTAATAGAGAGACCCAGTACTTC
CASSPGVSNRETQYF
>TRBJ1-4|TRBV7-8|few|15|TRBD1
TGTGCCAGCAGCGCCCGGGACAGGGGATTGGAAAAACTGTTTTTT
CASSARDRGLEKLFF
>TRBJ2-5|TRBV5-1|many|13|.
TGCGCCAGCAGCTTGGTAGCAGAAGAGACCCAGTACTTC
CASSLVAEETQYF
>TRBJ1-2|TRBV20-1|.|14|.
TGCAGTGCCATACAGGGAGCTCGTAACTATGGCTACACCTTC
CSAIQGARNYGYTF
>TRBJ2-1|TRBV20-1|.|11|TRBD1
TGCAGTGGGGCGACAGGGAATGAGCAGTTCTTC
CSGATGNEQFF
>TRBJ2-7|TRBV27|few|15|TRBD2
TGTGCCAGCAGTTTATCGGGGACTAGCGGCTACGAGCAGTACTTC
CASSLSGTSGYEQYF
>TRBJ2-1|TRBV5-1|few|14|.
TGCGCCAGCAGCTTGGATCTAGCGCACAATGAGCAGTTCTTC
CASSLDLAHNEQFF
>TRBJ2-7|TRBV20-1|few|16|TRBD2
TGCAGTGCTAGAGACGCCTCCGGGACTACCCTCGGGGAGCAGTACTTC
CSARDASGTTLGEQYF
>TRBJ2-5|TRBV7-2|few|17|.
TGTGCCAGCATCGGGTCGGCAGGGGTGATGTGGGGAGAGACCCAGTACTTC
CASIGSAGVMWGETQYF
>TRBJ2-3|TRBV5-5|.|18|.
.
CASSFGPGRGSLTDTQYF
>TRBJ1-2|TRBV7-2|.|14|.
TGTGCCAGCAGCCTTCAGACCACTAACTATGGCTACACCTTC
CASSLQTTNYGYTF
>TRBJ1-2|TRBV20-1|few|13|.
TGCAGTGCTAGACAGGGGAGCGGCTATGGCTACACCTTC
CSARQGSGYGYTF
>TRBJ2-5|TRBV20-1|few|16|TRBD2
TGCAGTGCTAGTCGGGGGGTAGCGGGGGACCAAGAGACCCAGTACTTC
CSASRGVAGDQETQYF
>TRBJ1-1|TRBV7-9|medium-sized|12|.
TGTGCCAGCAGCTTAGGTTTCAGGGAAGCTTTCTTT
CASSLGFREAFF
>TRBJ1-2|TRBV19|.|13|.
TGTGCCACCAGTGGGGGCCAGGACTATGGCTACACCTTC
CATSGGQDYGYTF
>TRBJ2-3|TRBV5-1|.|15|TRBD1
TGCGCCAGCAGCCTCAGACAGGGCCACACAGATACGCAGTATTTT
CASSLRQGHTDTQYF
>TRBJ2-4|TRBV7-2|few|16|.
TGTGCCAGCAGCTTACAAGTAGGCTTAGCCAAAAACATTCAGTACTTC
CASSLQVGLAKNIQYF
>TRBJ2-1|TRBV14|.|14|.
TGTGCCAGCAGCCAAGATACGGGCCTTAGGGAGCAGTTCTTC
CASSQDTGLREQFF
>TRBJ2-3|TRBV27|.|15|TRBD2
TGTGCCAGCAGTCCCCTTCGCGGGGGGGAAGATACGCAGTATTTT
CASSPLRGGEDTQYF
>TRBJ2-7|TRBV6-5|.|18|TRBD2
TGTGCCAGCAGTCTTTTTTCTCCAGCGGGAGCTAGCTCCTACGAGCAGTACTTC
CASSLFSPAGASSYEQYF
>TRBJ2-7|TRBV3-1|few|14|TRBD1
TGTGCCAGCAGGACAGGGGGGCCGTCCTACGAGCAGTACTTC
CASRTGGPSYEQYF
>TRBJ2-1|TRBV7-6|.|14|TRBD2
TGTGCCAGCAGCTTGGGGGGGACTTACAATGAGCAGTTCTTC
CASSLGGTYNEQFF
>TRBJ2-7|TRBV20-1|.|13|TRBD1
TGCAGTGCGGAGGACAGGAGAACCTACGAGCAGTACTTC
CSAEDRRTYEQYF
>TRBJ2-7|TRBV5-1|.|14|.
TGCGCCAGCAGCTTAGAGGGGGACTCCTACGAGCAGTACTTC
CASSLEGDSYEQYF
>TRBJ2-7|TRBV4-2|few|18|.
TGTGCCAGCAGCCAAGATTGGGACGGTGAAGGGAGCTCCTACGAGCAGTACTTC
CASSQDWDGEGSSYEQYF
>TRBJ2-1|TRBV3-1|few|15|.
TGTGCCAGCAGCCAATCGGTACTGTTTTACAATGAGCAGTTCTTC
CASSQSVLFYNEQFF
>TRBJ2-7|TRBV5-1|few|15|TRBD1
TGCGCCAGCAGCTTGCGGCAGGGGGTGGTCCACGAGCAGTACTTC
CASSLRQGVVHEQYF
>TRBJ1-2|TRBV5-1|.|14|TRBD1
TGCGCCAGCAACACCGGGACAGAAACCTATGGCTACACCTTC
CASNTGTETYGYTF
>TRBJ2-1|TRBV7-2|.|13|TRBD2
TGTGCCAGCAGCTTCCCTAGCGGGGTGGAGCAGTTCTTC
CASSFPSGVEQFF
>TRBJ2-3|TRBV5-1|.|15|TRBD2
TGCGCCAGCAGCCCGACTAGCGGGGGACGAGATACGCAGTATTTT
CASSPTSGGRDTQYF
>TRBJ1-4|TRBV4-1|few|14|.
TGCGCCAGCAGTGGTAGGGGGGCATGGGAAAAACTGTTTTTT
CASSGRGAWEKLFF
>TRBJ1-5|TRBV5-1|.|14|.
TGCGCCAGCAGCTCCGGGGGAATCAATCAGCCCCAGCATTTT
CASSSGGINQPQHF
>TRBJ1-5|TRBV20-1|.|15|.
TGCAGTGCTAGGAGGGGGTATGGGTCTGATCAGCCCCAGCATTTT
CSARRGYGSDQPQHF
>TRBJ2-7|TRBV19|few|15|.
TGTGCCAGTAGCACGGCCCATTCCACTTCCTACGAGCAGTACTTC
CASSTAHSTSYEQYF
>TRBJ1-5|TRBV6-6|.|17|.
TGTGCCAGCAGTTATCCCGGACAGCCAAGGAGCAATCAGCCCCAGCATTTT
CASSYPGQPRSNQPQHF
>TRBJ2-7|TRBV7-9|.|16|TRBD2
TGTGCCAGCAGCTTTACTAGCGGGAGAGGGTCCTACGAGCAGTACTTC
CASSFTSGRGSYEQYF
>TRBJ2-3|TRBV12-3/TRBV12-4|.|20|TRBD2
TGTGCCAGCAGCCTTGGACTAGCGGGAGGGCTAACCCGACTTACAGATACGCAGTATTTT
CASSLGLAGGLTRLTDTQYF
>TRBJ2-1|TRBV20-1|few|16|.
TGCAGTGCTAGCATAGGTCGGCTAGCGCCTAACAATGAGCAGTTCTTC
CSASIGRLAPNNEQFF
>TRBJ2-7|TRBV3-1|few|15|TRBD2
TGTGCCAGCAGCCAAGATAGCGGGGCTTTTCCCGAGCAGTACTTC
CASSQDSGAFPEQYF
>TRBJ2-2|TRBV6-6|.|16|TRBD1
TGTGCCAGCAGTCCCCCGGGACAGGCGAACACCGGGGAGCTGTTTTTT
CASSPPGQANTGELFF
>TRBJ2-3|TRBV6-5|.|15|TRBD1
TGTGCCAGCAGTTACTCTACAACAGGGGCAGATACGCAGTATTTT
CASSYSTTGADTQYF